These 17 T cell receptor beta chains were sequenced from one sample in a study of Ad26.COV2.S vaccination and SARS-CoV-2 variants. Method: immunoSEQ multiplex PCR; TCRdb's copy keeps in-frame clones and lacks some. This table has around 270,000 clones, around 88% appearing once. The treatment denotes: 19 received Ad26.COV2.S at low or high dose, single or two shots; 5 received placebo; per-sample allocation not given. Collection of the samples took place on day 63 after the first injection of vaccine or placebo. Here the sequenced sample was peripheral blood, taken in a trial of Ad26.COV2.S vaccine versus placebo. These receptors all stem from a person between 18 and 60 years old who received the Ad26.COV2.S COVID-19 vaccine or a placebo.

This chain connects TRBV6-2 or TRBV6-3 to TRBJ1-4; 8 nucleotides match TRBD1. The germline V gene encodes CDR1 MNHEY and CDR2 SVGEGT. The CDR3 has 14 amino acids. Germline trimming cut 6 bases from V and 6 bases from J; bases unmatched to any gene: 6. The DNA for the CDR3 is TGTGCCAGCAGCATCCGGGACAGGCATGAAAAACTGTTTTTT. As protein: CASSIRDRHEKLFF.

This clone was counted once. The chain joins TRBV18 to TRBJ1-2, with 7 bases that match TRBD1. This CDR3 is built from 13 residues. Germline CDR1 reads KGHSH; CDR2 reads LQKENI. V was clipped by 5 bases and J by 2 bases; unmatched bases: 2. The CDR3 protein is CASSMGQNYGYTF. For the CDR3, the DNA is TGTGCCAGCTCAATGGGACAGAACTATGGCTACACCTTC. Full variable domain (missing parts from reference TRBV18 and TRBJ1-2): NAGVMQNPRHLVRRRGQEARLRCSPMKGHSHVYWYRQLPEEGLKFMVYLQKENIIDESGMPKERFSAEFPKEGPSILRIQQVVRGDSAAYFCASSMGQNYGYTFGSGTRLTVV.

The chain employs TRBV12-3 or TRBV12-4 and TRBJ1-6, with TRBD1 matching over 7 bases. This CDR3 region has 13 residues. V lost 6 bases and J lost 9; bases outside the gene matches: 5. In DNA form, the CDR3 reads TGTGCCAGCAGAAGACAGGGAGGTTCACCCCTCCACTTT. Translating gives CASRRQGGSPLHF.

The rearrangement links TRBV5-6 to TRBJ1-6, with a weak D call TRBD1 (5 bases). Per the germline V gene, CDR1 is SGHDT and CDR2 is YYEEEE. The V end was cut by 0 bases, the J end by 14 bases, with 18 bases between. This CDR3 is built from 15 residues. CDR3 sequence reads: CASSLDGTRRVALHF. CDR3 DNA: TGTGCCAGCAGCTTGGATGGGACTCGCAGGGTTGCCCTCCACTTT. Supplemented by reference TRBV5-6 and TRBJ1-6, the full variable domain reads DAGVTQSPTHLIKTRGQQVTLRCSPKSGHDTVSWYQQALGQGPQFIFQYYEEEERQRGNFPDRFSGHQFPNYSSELNVNALLLGDSALYLCASSLDGTRRVALHFGNGTRLTVT.

This chain links TRBV4-1 with TRBJ1-1, with 7 bases aligning to TRBD1. Trimming cost V 4 bases and J 0 bases; bases outside gene matches: 11. The CDR3 consists of 17 residues. Germline CDR1 MGHRA, CDR2 YSYEKL. CDR3 bases: TGCGCCAGCAGCCTCGGACCACAGGGGACTTTGAACACTGAAGCTTTCTTT. Translating gives CASSLGPQGTLNTEAFF.

The chain has TRBV18 and TRBJ1-3, with 9 bases that match TRBD1. Germline CDR1 KGHSH, CDR2 LQKENI. CDR3 length equals 18 residues. The V and J ends lost 1 base and 0 bases, in that order; junction bases with no gene match: 7. DNA of the CDR3: TGTGCCAGCTCACCACTACAACAGGGGGCGAGCTCTGGAAACACCATATATTTT. Translation: CASSPLQQGASSGNTIYF.

This clone was seen more than once but under ten times. V gene TRBV6-1 combines with J gene TRBJ1-2, with a tentative D call TRBD1 (5 bases). CDR3 length: 17 residues. Per germline, CDR1 MNHNS and CDR2 SASEGT. The V gene lost 4 bases and the J gene lost 5 bases, with 23 bases spanning the gap. The CDR3 reads CASSGTRDGRVGYGYTF. CDR3 nucleotides: TGTGCCAGCAGTGGTACCCGGGACGGAAGAGTGGGGTATGGCTACACCTTC.

In this sample, this clone turned up once. V and J are TRBV7-2 and TRBJ1-2, with TRBD1 identical over 7 bases. The germline gives CDR1 SGHTA, CDR2 FQGNSA. The CDR3 contains 13 residues. Trimming took 8 bases from V and 6 from J; bases not matched to a gene: 9. Here the CDR3 DNA reads TGTGCCAGCCATCAGACAGGGATCCATGGCTACACCTTC. This sequence encodes CASHQTGIHGYTF.

The V call is TRBV15, the J call TRBJ2-7; D gene unclear. The length of the CDR3 is 12 residues. Germline V gene lookup returns CDR1 LNHNV and CDR2 YYDKDF (reference sequence). V was shortened by 0 bases and J by 5 bases, with 5 bases between the two germline ends. CDR3 protein: CATSRDWDEQYF. The CDR3 DNA is TGTGCCACCAGCAGAGATTGGGACGAGCAGTACTTC.

CDR3: CASSVGQGIHGYTF. The CDR3 region has the DNA TGTGCCAGCAGTGTGGGTCAGGGGATTCATGGCTACACCTTC. V usage is TRBV2 and J usage is TRBJ1-2, with a possible D match to TRBD1 (6 bases). CDR3 length: 14 residues. Germline CDR1 reads SNHLY; CDR2 reads FYNNEI. V was trimmed by 4 bases and J by 6 bases, leaving 15 bases between them.

DNA of the CDR3: TGCGCCAGCAGCTTGGAGCCCCCCGGGATGGGCAATCAGCCCCAGCATTTT. Its protein is CASSLEPPGMGNQPQHF. The chain is built from TRBV5-1 and TRBJ1-5; no reliable D call. The V end lost 0 bases, the J end lost 2 bases, and 15 bases lay between the germline ends. Germline CDR1 and CDR2: SGHRS and YFSETQ. This CDR3 has 17 amino acids.

The chain recombines TRBV12-3 or TRBV12-4 with TRBJ2-3; D gene ambiguous. There are 13 residues in the CDR3. The V and J ends lost 6 bases and 0 bases respectively, with 7 bases between them. The CDR3 nucleotides read TGTGCCAGCAGCCCCGACAGCACAGATACGCAGTATTTT. It specifies CASSPDSTDTQYF.

This chain uses TRBV20-1 with TRBJ2-5; no clear D gene. The CDR3 loop spans 13 amino acids. Per germline, CDR1 DFQATT and CDR2 SNEGSKA (reference sequence). The V and J ends lost 3 bases and 4 bases respectively, with 12 bases between them. Here the CDR3 DNA reads TGCAGTGCTAGTGAAGACCCGGGAGAGACCCAGTACTTC. Protein: CSASEDPGETQYF.

This sequence joins TRBV4-1 and TRBJ2-7, with D perhaps being TRBD1 or TRBD2 (5 bases each). Trimming left V 1 base short and J 2 bases short, with 15 bases between. The CDR3 totals 16 residues. CDR1 and CDR2 (germline): MGHRA, YSYEKL. For the CDR3, the DNA is TGCGCCAGCAGCCAAGCCCCGGGACGGAACCCCTACGAGCAGTACGTC. Amino acid sequence: CASSQAPGRNPYEQYV.

The chain links TRBV7-8 to TRBJ2-3; D is uncertain. Between the trimmed V and J ends, which lost 5 bases and 2 bases, there was a span of 5 bases. Germline V gene data show CDR1 as SGHVS and CDR2 as FQNEAQ. The CDR3 extends over 12 amino acids. This chain's CDR3 is CASSPNTDTQYF. The CDR3 DNA sequence: TGTGCCAGCAGCCCAAACACAGATACGCAGTATTTT.

The CDR3 nucleotides read TGTGCCAGTAGTTTCTCCCGGGGGCCCTACGAGCAGTACTTC. Translated: CASSFSRGPYEQYF. The chain has TRBV19 and TRBJ2-7; TRBD1 or TRBD2 may be the D gene (6 bases each). Germline-derived CDR1 and CDR2 are LNHDA and SQIVND (reference sequence). Trimming took 5 bases from V and 2 from J, leaving 13 bases between them. The CDR3 contains 14 residues. The whole variable domain, filled in from reference TRBV19 and TRBJ2-7, reads DGGITQSPKYLFRKEGQNVTLSCEQNLNHDAMYWYRQDPGQGLRLIYYSQIVNDFQKGDIAEGYSVSREKKESFPLTVTSAQKNPTAFYLCASSFSRGPYEQYFGPGTRLTVT.

V gene TRBV6-1 combines with J gene TRBJ2-7; 7 bases are a match to TRBD2. The germline V gene encodes CDR1 MNHNS and CDR2 SASEGT. This CDR3 spans 15 amino acids. The J segment lost 0 bases and the V segment lost 2 bases, leaving 4 bases of the junction unmatched. CDR3 in amino acids: CASSEPSGSSYEQYF. In DNA form, the CDR3 reads TGTGCCAGCAGTGAACCTAGCGGTAGCTCCTACGAGCAGTACTTC.